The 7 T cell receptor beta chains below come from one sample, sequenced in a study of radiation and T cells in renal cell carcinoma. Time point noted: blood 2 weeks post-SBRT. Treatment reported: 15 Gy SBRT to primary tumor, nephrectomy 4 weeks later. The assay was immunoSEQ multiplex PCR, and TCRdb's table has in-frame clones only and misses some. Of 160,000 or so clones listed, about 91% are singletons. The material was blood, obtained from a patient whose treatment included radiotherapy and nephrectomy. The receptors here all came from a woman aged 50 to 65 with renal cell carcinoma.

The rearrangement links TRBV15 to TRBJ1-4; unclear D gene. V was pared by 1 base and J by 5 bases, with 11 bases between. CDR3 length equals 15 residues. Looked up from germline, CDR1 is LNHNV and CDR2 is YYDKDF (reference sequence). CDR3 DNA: TGTGCCACCAGCAGAGGTGGGTCAAGAAATGAAAAACTGTTTTTT. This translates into CATSRGGSRNEKLFF.

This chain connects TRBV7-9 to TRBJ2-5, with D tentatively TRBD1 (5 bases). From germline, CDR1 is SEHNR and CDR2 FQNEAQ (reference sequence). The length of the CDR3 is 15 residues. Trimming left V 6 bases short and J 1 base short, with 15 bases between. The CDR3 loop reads CASSASWTPQETQYF. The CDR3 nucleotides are TGTGCCAGCAGTGCGAGTTGGACACCCCAAGAGACCCAGTACTTC.

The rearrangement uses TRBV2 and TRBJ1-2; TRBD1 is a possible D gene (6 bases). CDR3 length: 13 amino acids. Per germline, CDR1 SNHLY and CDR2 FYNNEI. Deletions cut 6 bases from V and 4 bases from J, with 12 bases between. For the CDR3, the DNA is TGTGCCAGCAGGTCTGGGGGCGGCTATGGCTACACCTTC. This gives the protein CASRSGGGYGYTF.

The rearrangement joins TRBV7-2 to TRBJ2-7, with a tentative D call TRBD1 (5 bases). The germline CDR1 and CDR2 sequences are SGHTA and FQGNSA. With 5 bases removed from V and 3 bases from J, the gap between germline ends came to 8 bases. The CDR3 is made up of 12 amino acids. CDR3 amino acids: CASSPDNYEQYF. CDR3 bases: TGTGCCAGCAGCCCGGACAACTACGAGCAGTACTTC.

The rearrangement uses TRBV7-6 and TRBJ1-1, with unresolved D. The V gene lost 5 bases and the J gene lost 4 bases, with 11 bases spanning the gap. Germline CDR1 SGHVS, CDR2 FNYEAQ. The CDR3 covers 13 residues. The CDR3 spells CASSRQESTEAFF. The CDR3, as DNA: TGTGCCAGCAGCCGTCAAGAAAGCACTGAAGCTTTCTTT.

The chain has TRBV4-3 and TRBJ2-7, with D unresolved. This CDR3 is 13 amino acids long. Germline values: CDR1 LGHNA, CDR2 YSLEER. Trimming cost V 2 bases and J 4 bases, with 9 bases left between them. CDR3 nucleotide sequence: TGCGCCAGCAGCCAAAGCAGGTTTTACGAGCAGTACTTC. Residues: CASSQSRFYEQYF.

The CDR3 sequence: CASSVEDRLNTEAFF. The CDR3 DNA is TGTGCCAGCAGCGTTGAGGACAGGCTGAACACTGAAGCTTTCTTT. The chain combines TRBV9 with TRBJ1-1, with 7 bases lining up with TRBD1. Germline loops: CDR1 SGDLS, CDR2 YYNGEE. This CDR3 comprises 15 residues. Trimming cost V 2 bases and J 0 bases; bases outside gene matches: 4.